This T cell receptor beta chain was identified during a study of T cell clonality in common variable immunodeficiency. This clone was detected ten times or more. Antigen: not known. The CDR3 extends 3 residues past the end of the read, so its final part is completed from the germline J gene. Clones were sequenced by immunoSEQ multiplex PCR, and TCRdb holds only the in-frame ones, with some missing. The sample includes roughly 34,000 clones, none of them occurring once. The V gene lost 1 base and the J gene lost 6 bases, with 9 bases spanning the gap. Germline V CDR1 and CDR2: SEHNR, FQNEAQ (reference sequence). CDR3 size: 13 residues. Study-wide points: CVID subjects had higher TCRbeta clonality than healthy controls, most marked in about a third.

Sequencing was done on a sample of peripheral blood mononuclear cells. The TCR originated in a person between 18 and 70 years old in good health. The V and J genes are TRBV7-9 and TRBJ1-2; D ambiguous. The CDR3 is CASSLGSGHGYTF. CDR3 bases read: TGTGCCAGCAGCTTAGGATCAGGCCATGGC.